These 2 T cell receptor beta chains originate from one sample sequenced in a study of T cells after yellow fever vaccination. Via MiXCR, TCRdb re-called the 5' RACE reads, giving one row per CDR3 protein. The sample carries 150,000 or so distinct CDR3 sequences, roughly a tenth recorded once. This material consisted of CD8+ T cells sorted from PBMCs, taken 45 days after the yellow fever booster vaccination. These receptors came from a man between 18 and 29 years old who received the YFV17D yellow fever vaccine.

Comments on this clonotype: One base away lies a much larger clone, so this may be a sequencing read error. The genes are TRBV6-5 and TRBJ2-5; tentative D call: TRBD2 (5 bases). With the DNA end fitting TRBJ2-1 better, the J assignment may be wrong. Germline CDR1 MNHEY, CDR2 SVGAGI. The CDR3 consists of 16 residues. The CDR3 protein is CASSYSRALFQETQFF. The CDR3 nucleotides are TGTGCCAGCAGTTACTCGAGGGCCCTATTCCAAGAGACCCAGTTCTTC.

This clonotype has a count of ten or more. The DNA for the CDR3 is TGCGCCAGCACCGGCCCGGGGCAGACAGATACGCAGTATTTT. It translates to CASTGPGQTDTQYF. The genes are TRBV4-1 and TRBJ2-3; either TRBD1 or TRBD2 may supply D (5 bases each). The V gene lost 7 bases and the J gene lost 3 bases, with 14 bases spanning the gap. The germline V gene encodes CDR1 MGHRA and CDR2 YSYEKL. CDR3 length: 14 residues.